These 2 T cell receptor beta chains came from one sample sequenced in a study of Ad26.COV2.S vaccination and SARS-CoV-2 variants. Treatment denoted: 15 to 20 received Ad26.COV2.S at low or high dose, single or two shots; 5 received placebo; per-sample allocation not given. Sampling happened 63 days after the first vaccine or placebo injection. Sequencing used immunoSEQ multiplex PCR; TCRdb keeps in-frame clones, though not all of them. The table includes about 440,000 clones, 90% detected once. The material sequenced was peripheral blood, taken in a trial of Ad26.COV2.S vaccine versus placebo. These receptors originate from a person between 18 and 65 years old who received the Ad26.COV2.S COVID-19 vaccine or a placebo.

The chain uses TRBV4-3 and TRBJ2-1; D gene ambiguous. V was cut by 1 base and J by 7 bases, with 8 bases left in between. This CDR3 has 13 residues. Germline CDR1 and CDR2: LGHNA and YSLEER. Written as DNA, the CDR3 is TGCGCCAGCAGCCAAGCTCTTAGAAATGAGCAGTTCTTC. Translated: CASSQALRNEQFF.

V gene TRBV28 combines with J gene TRBJ2-7; no clear D gene. The germline V gene has CDR1 MDHEN and CDR2 SYDVKM. V lost 6 bases, J lost 6 bases, and 18 bases lay in between. This CDR3 comprises 14 residues. In DNA, the CDR3 is TGTGCCAGCAGGCCTGCTTCGCCGTCCGGCGAGCAGTACTTC. Translating gives CASRPASPSGEQYF.